The 8 T cell receptor beta chains below all came from one sample that was sequenced in a study of spatial heterogeneity in lung cancer (dated by TCRdb to between 2018 and 2020). The sample's time point label is to be understood as: blood at routine non-recurrence follow-up after resection. Library generation was performed with 5' RACE. Sequencer: NextSeq 500. Using fastp at Q25 and MiXCR, TCRdb reprocessed the public reads and kept productive beta chains. Rows are unified per CDR3 protein, each entry keeping the most common DNA and genes. Recorded for this sample are under 75,000 distinct CDR3 sequences; less than 9.5% of them occurred a single time. Of the sample, approximately 1.8% falls within the top ten clones. This specimen was PBMCs, taken at follow-up. The source of these receptors is a female donor with early-stage non-small cell lung cancer.

This clonotype came up a few times. The chain has TRBV5-1 and TRBJ2-3, with 10 bases fitting TRBD1. Germline CDR1 reads SGHRS; CDR2 reads YFSETQ. V gave up 4 bases and J gave up 0 bases; unmatched junction bases: 17. The CDR3 is 20 residues long. The CDR3 spells CASSPTGTGAKWASTDTQYF. CDR3 DNA: TGCGCCAGCAGCCCTACCGGGACAGGGGCGAAATGGGCTAGCACAGATACGCAGTATTTT. Variable domain in full (rest from reference TRBV5-1 and TRBJ2-3): KAGVTQTPRYLIKTRGQQVTLSCSPISGHRSVSWYQQTPGQGLQFLFEYFSETQRNKGNFPGRFSGRQFSNSRSEMNVSTLELGDSALYLCASSPTGTGAKWASTDTQYFGPGTRLTVL.

This clonotype was counted at least ten times. The V gene is TRBV24-1, the J gene TRBJ2-5; TRBD2 is a possible D gene (5 bases). V shed 4 bases and J shed 3 bases, with 14 bases lying between them. CDR1 is KGHDR, CDR2 SFDVKD, per germline. This CDR3 region has 15 residues. The CDR3 is CATSDPGGGKETQYF. The CDR3 DNA is TGTGCCACCAGTGACCCCGGCGGAGGAAAAGAGACCCAGTACTTC.

This clonotype was recorded at least ten times. V gene TRBV10-3 combines with J gene TRBJ2-5, with 13 bases lining up with TRBD2. The CDR3 runs 14 residues. Germline lookup yields CDR1 ENHRY and CDR2 SYGVKD. V shed 6 bases and J 3 bases; nucleotides not matched to a gene: 1. The CDR3 sequence: CAISGTSGKETQYF. The CDR3 DNA sequence: TGTGCCATCAGCGGGACTAGCGGGAAAGAGACCCAGTACTTC.

This clonotype was observed at least ten times. The chain joins TRBV9 to TRBJ2-5; D is ambiguous. Trimming pared 2 bases from V and 5 bases from J, leaving 13 bases between. Germline V gene lookup returns CDR1 SGDLS and CDR2 YYNGEE. This CDR3 has 14 amino acids. CDR3 nucleotides: TGTGCCAGCAGCGTCCGACCCGGCATGGAGACCCAGTACTTC. Its protein is CASSVRPGMETQYF.

As concerns this clonotype: A much larger clone is a single base away; this may be a read error. The V call is TRBV10-2, the J call TRBJ2-7, with a tentative D call TRBD2 (6 bases). The germline CDR1 and CDR2 sequences are WSHSY and SAAADI. The CDR3 spans 14 residues. The CDR3: CTARRGMGPYEQYF. The CDR3 nucleotides are TGCACCGCACGACGGGGGATGGGACCCTACGAGCAGTACTTC.

In its sample, this clonotype was seen many times. This rearrangement joins TRBV3-1 to TRBJ1-3; D remains unclear. V lost 0 bases to trimming and J lost 0 bases, with 6 bases between them. The CDR3 contains 15 residues. Germline V CDR1 and CDR2: LGHDT, YNNKEL (reference sequence). CDR3 protein: CASSQDAVSGNTIYF. In nucleotides, the CDR3 is TGTGCCAGCAGCCAAGATGCCGTCTCTGGAAACACCATATATTTT. The full variable domain, its missing parts supplied by reference TRBV3-1 and TRBJ1-3, is DTAVSQTPKYLVTQMGNDKSIKCEQNLGHDTMYWYKQDSKKFLKIMFSYNNKELIINETVPNRFSPKSPDKAHLNLHINSLELGDSAVYFCASSQDAVSGNTIYFGEGSWLTVV.

Many counts were recorded for this clonotype. This chain connects TRBV7-3 to TRBJ2-3; 11 bases line up with TRBD2. Germline values: CDR1 SGHTA, CDR2 FQGTGA. V shed 5 bases and J 7 bases; nucleotides not matched to a gene: 5. CDR3 length equals 14 residues. This CDR3 is CASSLGTSGHTQYF. The CDR3 DNA follows: TGTGCCAGCAGCCTAGGGACTAGCGGACATACGCAGTATTTT. Full variable domain (outside the CDR3, taken from reference TRBV7-3 and TRBJ2-3): GAGVSQTPSNKVTEKGKYVELRCDPISGHTALYWYRQSLGQGPEFLIYFQGTGAADDSGLPNDRFFAVRPEGSVSTLKIQRTERGDSAVYLCASSLGTSGHTQYFGPGTRLTVL.

This clonotype turned up a few times. The chain links TRBV28 to TRBJ1-2; tentatively, D is TRBD1 (6 bases). Per the germline V gene, CDR1 is MDHEN and CDR2 is SYDVKM. With 5 bases removed from V and 4 bases from J, the gap between germline ends came to 14 bases. This CDR3 spans 14 amino acids. CDR3 sequence: CASSDGQNLYGYTF. CDR3 bases: TGTGCCAGCAGTGACGGACAGAACCTCTATGGCTACACCTTC.